This TCR beta chain was identified during a study of CD8 T cells in ankylosing spondylitis. The authors made TCR beta libraries by quantitative 5'-RACE with molecular barcodes. TCRdb passed the 5' RACE reads through MiXCR, listing each CDR3 protein once. The repertoire holds 350,000 to 550,000 distinct CDR3 sequences, with roughly 26% as singletons. As for this clonotype: The antigen is unknown.

Study-wide findings and caveats: Typical of ankylosing spondylitis blood, it appeared, was a TCR beta motif of roughly eight highly homologous variants. Disease-linked clones reportedly concentrated significantly in matched ankylosing spondylitis synovial fluid.

CDR3 size: 17 residues. The germline V gene encodes CDR1 SEHNR and CDR2 FQNEAQ (reference sequence). Trimming took 0 bases from V and 4 from J; bases not matched to a gene: 8. The V and J genes are TRBV7-9 and TRBJ2-1; TRBD2 agrees at 8 bases. The receptor was derived from a male donor with ankylosing spondylitis. What was sequenced was blood, either unsorted or a sorted T cell fraction (not recorded which). The CDR3 region is CASSLARGSGVYNEQFF. CDR3 nucleotide sequence: TGTGCCAGCAGCTTAGCGCGTGGTAGCGGGGTATACAATGAGCAGTTCTTC.